These T cell receptor beta chains were read from a single sample in a study of CD8 T cells in ankylosing spondylitis. TCRdb reanalysed the 5' RACE reads using MiXCR and keeps one entry per CDR3 protein. The top ten clones hold about 8.2% of a sample with about 260,000 distinct CDR3 sequences, 20% of them seen once. What was sequenced was blood, either unsorted or a sorted T cell fraction (not recorded which). The receptor source for this set is a male donor with ankylosing spondylitis or in good health (not recorded which). The conserved cysteine and the conserved F or W are not part of the CDR3 here. D genes are given only for firm matches.

>TRBV7-6|TRBJ1-1|-
ASSLEVGNTEAF
>TRBV5-1|TRBJ2-6|TRBD1
ASSLTGVGANVLT
>TRBV24-1|TRBJ1-2|-
ATSEQDLNYGHT
>TRBV14|TRBJ1-1|-
ASSRVVNTEAF
>TRBV4-2|TRBJ1-1|TRBD1
ASSLQGKDEAF
>TRBV5-4|TRBJ2-1|TRBD2
ASSLSGGLVEQF
>TRBV10-1|TRBJ1-1|TRBD1
ASSRTGETEAF
>TRBV2|TRBJ1-4|-
ASSEQGTTNEKLF
>TRBV12-3/TRBV12-4|TRBJ1-2|-
ASSPEGLGLYYGYT
>TRBV7-9|TRBJ1-4|-
ASSRGEKLF
>TRBV7-9|TRBJ2-1|-
ASSLGGAQDEQF
>TRBV3-1|TRBJ2-1|TRBD2
ASRSNLAGSYNEQF
>TRBV2|TRBJ1-2|-
ASRESRGRGYT
>TRBV5-5|TRBJ2-1|-
ASSSGLDNEQF
>TRBV29-1|TRBJ2-3|-
SKLSTDTQY
>TRBV15|TRBJ2-1|-
ATSRDIGADEQF
>TRBV12-3/TRBV12-4|TRBJ1-1|-
ASKWLGNTEAF
>TRBV18|TRBJ1-2|-
ASSPGTARDGYT
>TRBV5-1|TRBJ1-2|-
ASSSDSNYGYT
>TRBV29-1|TRBJ1-1|-
SVERGVGNTEAF
>TRBV29-1|TRBJ2-3|-
SVAPGITDTQY
>TRBV20-1|TRBJ2-1|-
SASPGTRWDEQF
>TRBV6-1|TRBJ1-5|TRBD1
ASSEARGLSQPQH
>TRBV4-1|TRBJ2-1|TRBD1
ASSQLRQGNEQF
>TRBV20-1|TRBJ2-2|-
SAMSRQEFSGELF
>TRBV5-1|TRBJ2-5|-
ASSFQAARGETQY
>TRBV7-9|TRBJ1-1|-
ASSLRRGGTEAF
>TRBV12-3/TRBV12-4|TRBJ1-2|TRBD1
ASSFGQGAYGYT
>TRBV18|TRBJ2-1|-
ASSPGSSSGNEQF
>TRBV29-1|TRBJ1-1|TRBD1
SVEPRDRRNTEAF
>TRBV5-1|TRBJ2-5|-
ASSLGVGKGSRETQY
>TRBV6-2/TRBV6-3|TRBJ2-3|TRBD2
ASRPWTSGVRTDTQY
>TRBV6-2/TRBV6-3|TRBJ2-3|TRBD2
ASAAGVSTDTQY
>TRBV12-3/TRBV12-4|TRBJ1-2|TRBD1
ASSFTGEFYGYT
>TRBV7-3|TRBJ2-2|TRBD2
ASSSRLAGATGELF
>TRBV5-1|TRBJ2-1|-
ASSLAGPMSSYNEQF
>TRBV15|TRBJ2-3|-
ATSRETDTQY
>TRBV9|TRBJ2-3|-
ASSVRSGHSTDTQY
>TRBV12-3/TRBV12-4|TRBJ1-4|TRBD1
ASRFSGTGHEKLF
>TRBV25-1|TRBJ2-1|-
ASSELGVARLPEQF
>TRBV12-3/TRBV12-4|TRBJ1-1|-
ASSSEWGGNTEAF
>TRBV28|TRBJ2-5|TRBD2
ASSSRTSGGPRETQY
>TRBV24-1|TRBJ1-2|-
ATSAGTSNYGYT
>TRBV15|TRBJ2-3|-
ATSSGFKGDTQY
>TRBV5-1|TRBJ2-5|TRBD1
ASSIDGQAQETQY
>TRBV25-1|TRBJ2-3|-
ASSDPRQGGADTQY
>TRBV7-9|TRBJ1-1|-
ASSELLLNTEAF
>TRBV11-2|TRBJ2-3|-
ASSLTAPRSTDTQY
>TRBV5-1|TRBJ2-2|-
ASSPTGQTGELF
>TRBV7-7|TRBJ2-5|-
ASSLGSRGVGETQY
>TRBV5-1|TRBJ1-3|-
ASSSAPSSGNTIY
>TRBV20-1|TRBJ2-1|-
SARVAGLLNEQF
>TRBV20-1|TRBJ2-1|-
SARDKGGYNEQF
>TRBV2|TRBJ2-3|TRBD1
ASRSRTGSTDTQY